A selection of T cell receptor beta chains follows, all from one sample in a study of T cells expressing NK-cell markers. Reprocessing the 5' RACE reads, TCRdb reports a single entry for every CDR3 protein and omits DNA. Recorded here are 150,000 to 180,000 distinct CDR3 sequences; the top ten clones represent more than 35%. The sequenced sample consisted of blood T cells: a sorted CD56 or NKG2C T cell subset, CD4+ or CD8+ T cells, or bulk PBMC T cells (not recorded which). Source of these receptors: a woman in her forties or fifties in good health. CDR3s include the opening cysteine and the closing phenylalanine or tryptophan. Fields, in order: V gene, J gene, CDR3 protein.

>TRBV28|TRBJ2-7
CASSLTGGAYEQYF
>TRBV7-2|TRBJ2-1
CASSLISSGMSNEQFF
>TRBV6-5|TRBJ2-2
CASSYSINSAGASGELFF
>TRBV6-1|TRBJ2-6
CATTGANVLTF
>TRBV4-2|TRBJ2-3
CASSQQAGGSPDTQYF
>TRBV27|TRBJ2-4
CASSLLGREPYF
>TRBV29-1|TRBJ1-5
CSVAVWENQPQHF
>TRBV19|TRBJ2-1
CASSVRADDEQFF
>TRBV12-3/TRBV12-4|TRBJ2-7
CASSPPGQLAYEQYF
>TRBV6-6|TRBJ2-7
CASSYGLAGVGELSYEQYF
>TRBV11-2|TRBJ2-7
CASSLWLGYEQYF
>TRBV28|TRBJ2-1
CASGEVGQGLEFF
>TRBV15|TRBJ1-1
CATSPRGGGLMYTEAFF
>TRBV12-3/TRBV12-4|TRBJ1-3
CASSETGAQGNTIYF
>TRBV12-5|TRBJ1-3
CASGSPTRNTIYF
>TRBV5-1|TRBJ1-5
CASSLAGSGNQPQHF
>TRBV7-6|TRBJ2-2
CASTPLGGGPPGELFF
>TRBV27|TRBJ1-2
CATRDSLYGYTF
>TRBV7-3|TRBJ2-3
CASSLGTSGPTDTQYF
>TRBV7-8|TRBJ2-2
CASSLTASGNTGELFF
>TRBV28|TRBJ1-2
CASSLDTGLFGYTF
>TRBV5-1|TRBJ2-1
CASSRNYEQFF
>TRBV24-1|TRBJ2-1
CATSDSKGRISYNEQFF
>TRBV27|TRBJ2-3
CASRDKYTDTQYF
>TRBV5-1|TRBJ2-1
CASSLLTGGRDNEQFF
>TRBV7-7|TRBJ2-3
CASSFGLADTDTQYF
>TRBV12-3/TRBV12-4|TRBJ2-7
CASSSGTIVYEQYF
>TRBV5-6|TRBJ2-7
CASSFLAESPGEQYF
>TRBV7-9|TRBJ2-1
CASSLRSGPISDEQFF
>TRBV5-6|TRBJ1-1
CASSLYMALEAFF
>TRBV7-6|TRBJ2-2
CASSDTTGLNGELFF
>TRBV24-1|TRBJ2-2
CATREAGTSGGFDTGELFF
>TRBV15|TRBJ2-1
CATSRDGTGEDEQFF
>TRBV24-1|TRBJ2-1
CATSDRDGDEQFF